This paragraph covers one TCR beta chain sequence. There are a few counts of this clonotype. It lacks a known antigen. No base quality information exists; no much larger clone differs at one position. What the treatment or condition label conveys for this sample: in vitro stimulation with specific CMV peptide epitopes to enrich CMV-specific T cells. The data originate from a study of T cell repertoires in cytomegalovirus infection (dated by TCRdb to between 2018 and 2021). For the study in its entirety: The peptide stimulations were aimed at well-studied HLA-B-restricted epitopes as well as recently identified HLA-C-restricted CMV epitopes, whose presentation resists viral immunomodulation. The HLA type of each donor mattered for the analysis, because public TCR beta signatures pointed to carriage of CMV infection along with the matching HLA type.

Points the paper makes about the study in general: In both this cohort and an independent cohort of more than 350 donors, the cumulative frequency of public TCR beta family members distinguished carriers of CMV infection plus the relevant HLA type. The ex vivo response was dominated by HLA-C-restricted CMV-specific TCR beta clonotypes, which also provided the single most frequent clonotype in two of eight donors.

Sequenced on an Illumina HiSeq 1500. TCRdb handled the public reads itself, with Q25 trimming in fastp and clone calling in MiXCR, and kept productive beta chains. Each CDR3 protein appears once, grouped with its most common genes and DNA. The sample table records some 700,000 distinct CDR3 sequences; around a third of these occur just once. The ten largest clones capture around a sixth of the sample. The CDR3 runs 14 amino acids, cysteine and phenylalanine included. Of all the DNA, just the CDR3 is kept, 42 bases in frame from base 1. Trimming removed 6 bases from V and 9 bases from J, leaving 18 bases between the germline ends. CDR1 and CDR2 (MNHEY, SVGAGI) derive from the germline V gene.

Recombination joined TRBV6-5 with TRBJ1-3, with no D gene named confidently. This receptor was identified in a human donor in good health (CMV status not recorded). Some clones in this sample may be carry-over from other donors' samples. The sequencing here drew on cultured PBMCs, taken from culture after CMV antigen stimulation. CDR3 sequence: CASSTPGRPGTIYF. The DNA reads as follows: TGTGCCAGCAGCACCCCCGGAAGGCCGGGCACCATATATTTT.